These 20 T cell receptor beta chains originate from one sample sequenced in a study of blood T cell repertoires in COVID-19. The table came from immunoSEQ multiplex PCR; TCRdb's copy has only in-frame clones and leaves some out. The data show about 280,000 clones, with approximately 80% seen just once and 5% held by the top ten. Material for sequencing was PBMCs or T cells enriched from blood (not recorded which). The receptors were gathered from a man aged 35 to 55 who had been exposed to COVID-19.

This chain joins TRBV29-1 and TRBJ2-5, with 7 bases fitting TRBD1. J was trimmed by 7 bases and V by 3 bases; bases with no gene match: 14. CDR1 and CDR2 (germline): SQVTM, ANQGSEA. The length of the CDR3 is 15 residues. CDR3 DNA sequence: TGCAGCGTTGAGCCACAGGGGTTTCGAGGAGGGACCCAGTACTTC. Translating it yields CSVEPQGFRGGTQYF. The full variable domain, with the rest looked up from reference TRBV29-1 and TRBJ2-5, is SAVISQKPSRDICQRGTSLTIQCQVDSQVTMMFWYRQQPGQSLTLIATANQGSEATYESGFVIDKFPISRPNLTFSTLTVSNMSPEDSSIYLCSVEPQGFRGGTQYFGPGTRLLVL.

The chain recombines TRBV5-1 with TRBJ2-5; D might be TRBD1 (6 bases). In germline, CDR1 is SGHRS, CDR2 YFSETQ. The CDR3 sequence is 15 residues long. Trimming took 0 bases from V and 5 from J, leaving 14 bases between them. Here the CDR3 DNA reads TGCGCCAGCAGCTTGGGCACAGGGAAGTGGGAGACCCAGTACTTC. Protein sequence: CASSLGTGKWETQYF.

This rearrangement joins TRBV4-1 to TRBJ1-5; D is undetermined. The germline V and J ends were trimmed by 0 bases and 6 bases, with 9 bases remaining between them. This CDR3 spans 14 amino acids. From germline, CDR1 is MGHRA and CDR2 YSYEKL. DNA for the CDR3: TGCGCCAGCAGCCAAGATTTTCGCGGTCAGCCCCAGCATTTT. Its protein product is CASSQDFRGQPQHF.

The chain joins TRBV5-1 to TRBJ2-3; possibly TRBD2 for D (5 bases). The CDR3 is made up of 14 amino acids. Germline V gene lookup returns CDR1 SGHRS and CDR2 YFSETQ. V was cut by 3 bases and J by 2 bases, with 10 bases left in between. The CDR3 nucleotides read TGCGCCAGCAGCTCGGGGAGCCACACAGATACGCAGTATTTT. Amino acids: CASSSGSHTDTQYF.

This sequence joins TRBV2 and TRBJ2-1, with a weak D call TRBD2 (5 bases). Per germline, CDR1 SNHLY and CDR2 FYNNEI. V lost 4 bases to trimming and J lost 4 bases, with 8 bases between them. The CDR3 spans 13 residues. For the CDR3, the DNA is TGTGCCAGCAGTGCACTAGGATACAATGAGCAGTTCTTC. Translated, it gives CASSALGYNEQFF.

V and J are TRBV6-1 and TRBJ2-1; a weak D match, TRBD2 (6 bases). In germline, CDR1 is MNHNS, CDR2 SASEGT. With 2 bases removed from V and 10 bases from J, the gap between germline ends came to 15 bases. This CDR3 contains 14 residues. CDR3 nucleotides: TGTGCCAGCAGTGAATCTTCCGCTAGCGAGGAGCAGTTCTTC. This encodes CASSESSASEEQFF.

The CDR3: CASSLISGTETEQFF. As DNA, the CDR3 is TGTGCCAGCAGCCTGATTAGCGGGACTGAGACTGAGCAGTTCTTC. This chain connects TRBV11-2 to TRBJ2-1; 8 bases agree with TRBD2. Trimming at V came to 5 bases and at J to 9 bases, leaving 12 bases not matched to a gene. Per germline, CDR1 SGHAT and CDR2 FQNNGV. The CDR3 is made up of 15 amino acids.

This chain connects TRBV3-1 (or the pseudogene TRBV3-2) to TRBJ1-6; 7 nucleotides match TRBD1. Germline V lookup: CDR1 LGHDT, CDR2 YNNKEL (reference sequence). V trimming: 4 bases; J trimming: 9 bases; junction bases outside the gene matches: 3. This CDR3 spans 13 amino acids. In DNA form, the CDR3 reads TGTGCCAGCAGCCCGACAGGGCCTTCACCCCTCCACTTT. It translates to CASSPTGPSPLHF.

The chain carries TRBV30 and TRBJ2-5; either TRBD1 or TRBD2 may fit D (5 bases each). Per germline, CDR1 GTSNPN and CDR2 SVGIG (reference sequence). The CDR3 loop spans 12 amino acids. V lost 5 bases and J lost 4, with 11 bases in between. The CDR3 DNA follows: TGTGCCTGGGGGGGAGTTGGAGAGACCCAGTACTTC. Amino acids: CAWGGVGETQYF.

The CDR3 loop reads CATSGGIKASELFF. CDR3 coding DNA: TGTGCCACCAGCGGGGGGATTAAGGCATCAGAGCTGTTTTTT. This rearrangement joins TRBV15 to TRBJ2-2; a possible D gene is TRBD2 (6 bases). The CDR3 has 14 amino acids. V was shortened by 5 bases and J by 11 bases, with 18 bases between the two germline ends. Germline V gives CDR1 LNHNV, CDR2 YYDKDF (reference sequence).

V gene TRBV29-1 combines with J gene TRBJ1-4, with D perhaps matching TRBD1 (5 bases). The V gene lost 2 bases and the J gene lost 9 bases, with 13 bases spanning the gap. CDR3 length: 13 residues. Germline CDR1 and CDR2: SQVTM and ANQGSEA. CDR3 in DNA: TGCAGCGTTGAAAGGCAGGGATCCAAAAAACTGTTTTTT. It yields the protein CSVERQGSKKLFF.

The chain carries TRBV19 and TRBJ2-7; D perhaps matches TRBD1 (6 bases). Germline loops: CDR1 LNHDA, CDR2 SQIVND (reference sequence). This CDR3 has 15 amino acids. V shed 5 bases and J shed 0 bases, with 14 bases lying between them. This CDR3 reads CASSYVQGHSYEQYF. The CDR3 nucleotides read TGTGCCAGTAGTTACGTACAGGGCCACTCCTACGAGCAGTACTTC.

CDR3 sequence reads: CAGGLAPTDTQYF. CDR3 DNA: TGTGCCGGGGGACTAGCGCCAACAGATACGCAGTATTTT. The chain uses TRBV7-9 and TRBJ2-3; 10 bases match TRBD2. The CDR3 extends over 13 amino acids. Trimming at V came to 11 bases and at J to 3 bases, leaving 5 bases not matched to a gene. The V gene's germline CDR1 is SEHNR and CDR2 FQNEAQ (reference sequence). The full variable domain, in which reference TRBV7-9 and TRBJ2-3 provide the parts outside the CDR3, is DTGVSQNPRHKITKRGQNVTFRCDPISEHNRLYWYRQTLGQGPEFLTYFQNEAQLEKSRLLSDRFSAERPKGSFSTLEIQRTEQGDSAMYLCAGGLAPTDTQYFGPGTRLTVL.

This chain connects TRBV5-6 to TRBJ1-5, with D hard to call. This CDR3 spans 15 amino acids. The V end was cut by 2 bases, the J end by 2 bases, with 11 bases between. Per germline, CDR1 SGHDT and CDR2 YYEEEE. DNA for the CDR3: TGTGCCAGCAGCTTTGGCCAGTACGGCAATCAGCCCCAGCATTTT. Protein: CASSFGQYGNQPQHF.

The CDR3, as DNA: TGTGCCACCGGGTTAGGACTAGCGGGGCTCACAGATACGCAGTATTTT. Encoded protein: CATGLGLAGLTDTQYF. V is TRBV15 and J is TRBJ2-3; 12 bases fit TRBD2. The CDR3 sequence is 16 residues long. The J segment lost 2 bases and the V segment lost 8 bases, leaving 8 bases of the junction unmatched. The germline gives CDR1 LNHNV, CDR2 YYDKDF (reference sequence).

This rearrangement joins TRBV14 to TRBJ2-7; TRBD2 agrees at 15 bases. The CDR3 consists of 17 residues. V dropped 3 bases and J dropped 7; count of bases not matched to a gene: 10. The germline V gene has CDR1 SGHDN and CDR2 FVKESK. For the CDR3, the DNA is TGTGCCAGCAGCCAGTCGGGACTAGCGGGAGGTTGGTATGAGCAGTACTTC. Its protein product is CASSQSGLAGGWYEQYF.

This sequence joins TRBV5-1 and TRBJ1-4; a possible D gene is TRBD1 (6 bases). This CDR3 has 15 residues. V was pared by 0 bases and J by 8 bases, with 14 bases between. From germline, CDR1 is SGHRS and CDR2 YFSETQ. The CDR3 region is CASSLGRGGREKLFF. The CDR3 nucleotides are TGCGCCAGCAGCTTGGGGCGAGGGGGAAGAGAAAAACTGTTTTTT. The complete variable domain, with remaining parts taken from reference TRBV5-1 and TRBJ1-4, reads KAGVTQTPRYLIKTRGQQVTLSCSPISGHRSVSWYQQTPGQGLQFLFEYFSETQRNKGNFPGRFSGRQFSNSRSEMNVSTLELGDSALYLCASSLGRGGREKLFFGSGTQLSVL.

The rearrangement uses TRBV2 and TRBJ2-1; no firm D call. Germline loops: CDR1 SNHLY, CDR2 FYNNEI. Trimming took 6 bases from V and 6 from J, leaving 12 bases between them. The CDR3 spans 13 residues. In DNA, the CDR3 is TGTGCCAGCAGGGCGGCTAGTTCCAATGAGCAGTTCTTC. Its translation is CASRAASSNEQFF. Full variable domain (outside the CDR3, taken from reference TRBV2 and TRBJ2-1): EPEVTQTPSHQVTQMGQEVILRCVPISNHLYFYWYRQILGQKVEFLVSFYNNEISEKSEIFDDQFSVERPDGSNFTLKIRSTKLEDSAMYFCASRAASSNEQFFGPGTRLTVL.

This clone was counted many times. CDR3 amino acids: CASSQGLAEDTDTQYF. Written as DNA, the CDR3 is TGTGCCAGCAGCCAGGGACTAGCGGAAGACACAGATACGCAGTATTTT. The chain couples TRBV7-9 to TRBJ2-3; TRBD2 matches 11 bases. The germline V gene has CDR1 SEHNR and CDR2 FQNEAQ (reference sequence). V shed 5 bases and J 2 bases; nucleotides not matched to a gene: 6. The CDR3 runs to 16 residues. Complete variable domain (other parts from reference TRBV7-9 and TRBJ2-3): DTGVSQNPRHKITKRGQNVTFRCDPISEHNRLYWYRQTLGQGPEFLTYFQNEAQLEKSRLLSDRFSAERPKGSFSTLEIQRTEQGDSAMYLCASSQGLAEDTDTQYFGPGTRLTVL.

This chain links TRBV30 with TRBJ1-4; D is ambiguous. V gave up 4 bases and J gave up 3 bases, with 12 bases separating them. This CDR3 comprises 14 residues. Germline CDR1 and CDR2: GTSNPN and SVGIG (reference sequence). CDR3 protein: CAWIHRGSNEKLFF. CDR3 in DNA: TGTGCCTGGATCCATCGGGGTTCTAATGAAAAACTGTTTTTT.